This TCR beta chain derives from a study of beta chain features in type 1 diabetes. General study points: Shorter TCRB CDR3s, moderately but significantly so, were found in Type 1 diabetes patients in all four CD4+ subsets. The study notes PCR might favor shorter templates equally in patients and controls. VDJ junctions from type 1 diabetes patients carried fewer insertions and larger deletions. A closer apparent resemblance between naive, central memory and Treg TCRB repertoires was seen in patients than in healthy donors.

To note about this clone: What it binds is unknown.

Expressed TCRB transcripts were sequenced because the entire RNA isolate underwent reverse transcription. Some clones are missing from TCRdb's copy, which holds only in-frame ones; the method was immunoSEQ multiplex PCR. Of about 170,000 clones listed, approximately 8% are singletons. In all sorted populations, purity surpassed 95%. Germline V gives CDR1 SGHKS, CDR2 YYEKEE (reference sequence). The CDR3 runs 13 residues. Trimming shortened V by 2 bases and J by 6 bases, and 12 bases separated the two germline ends. Input material: central memory CD4+ T cells from blood. V gene TRBV5-5 combines with J gene TRBJ2-7; weak D call: TRBD2 (5 bases). The clonotype was recovered from a woman aged 40 to 49 with type 1 diabetes. The CDR3: CASSFRSDSEQYF. CDR3 sequence (DNA): TGTGCCAGCAGCTTTAGGTCGGACTCCGAGCAGTACTTC. The complete variable domain, with remaining parts taken from reference TRBV5-5 and TRBJ2-7, reads DAGVTQSPTHLIKTRGQQVTLRCSPISGHKSVSWYQQVLGQGPQFIFQYYEKEERGRGNFPDRFSARQFPNYSSELNVNALLLGDSALYLCASSFRSDSEQYFGPGTRLTVT.